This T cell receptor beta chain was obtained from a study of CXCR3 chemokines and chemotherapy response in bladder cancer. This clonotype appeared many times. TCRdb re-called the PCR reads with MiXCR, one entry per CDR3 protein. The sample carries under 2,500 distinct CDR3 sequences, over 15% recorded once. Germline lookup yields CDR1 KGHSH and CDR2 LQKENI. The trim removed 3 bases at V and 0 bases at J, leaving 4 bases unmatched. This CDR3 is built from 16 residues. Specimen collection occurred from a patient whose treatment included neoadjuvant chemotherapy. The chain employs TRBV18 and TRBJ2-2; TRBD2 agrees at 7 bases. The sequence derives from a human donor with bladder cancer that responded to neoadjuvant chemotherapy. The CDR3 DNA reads TGTGCCAGCTCACCGTTTGGACTAGCGAACACCGGGGAGCTGTTTTTT. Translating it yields CASSPFGLANTGELFF.